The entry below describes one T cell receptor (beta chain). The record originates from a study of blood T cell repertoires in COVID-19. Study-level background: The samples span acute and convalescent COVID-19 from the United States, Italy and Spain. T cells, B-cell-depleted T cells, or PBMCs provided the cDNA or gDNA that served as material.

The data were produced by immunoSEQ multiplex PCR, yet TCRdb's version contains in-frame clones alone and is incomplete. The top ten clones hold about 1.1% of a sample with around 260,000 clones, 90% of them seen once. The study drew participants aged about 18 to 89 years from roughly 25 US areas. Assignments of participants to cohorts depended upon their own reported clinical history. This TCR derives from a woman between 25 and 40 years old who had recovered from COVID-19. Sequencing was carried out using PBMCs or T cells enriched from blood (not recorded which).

CDR3 protein: CASSELASTSNEQFF. In nucleotides, the CDR3 is TGTGCCAGCAGTGAATTGGCTAGCACCTCCAATGAGCAGTTCTTC. J is TRBJ2-1 and V is TRBV2, with D perhaps TRBD2 (5 bases). With 2 bases removed from V and 6 bases from J, the gap between germline ends came to 14 bases. Germline V CDR1 and CDR2: SNHLY, FYNNEI. The CDR3 sequence is 15 residues long. Complete variable domain (other parts from reference TRBV2 and TRBJ2-1): EPEVTQTPSHQVTQMGQEVILRCVPISNHLYFYWYRQILGQKVEFLVSFYNNEISEKSEIFDDQFSVERPDGSNFTLKIRSTKLEDSAMYFCASSELASTSNEQFFGPGTRLTVL.